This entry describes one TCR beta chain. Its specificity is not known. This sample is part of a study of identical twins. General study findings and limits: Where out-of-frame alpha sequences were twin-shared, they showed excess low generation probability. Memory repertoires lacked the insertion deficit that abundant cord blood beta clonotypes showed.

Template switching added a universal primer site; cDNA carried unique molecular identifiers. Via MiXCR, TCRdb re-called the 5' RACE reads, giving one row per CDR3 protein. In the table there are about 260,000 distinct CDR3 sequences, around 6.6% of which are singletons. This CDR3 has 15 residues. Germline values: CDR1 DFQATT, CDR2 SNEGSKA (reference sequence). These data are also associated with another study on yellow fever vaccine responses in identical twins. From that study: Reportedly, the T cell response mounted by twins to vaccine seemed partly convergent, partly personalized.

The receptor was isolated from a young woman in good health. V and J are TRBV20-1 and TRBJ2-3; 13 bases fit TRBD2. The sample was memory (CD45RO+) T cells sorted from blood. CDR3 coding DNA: TGCAGCGTTGGACTAGCGGGAGTAAACACAGATACGCAGTATTTT. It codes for CSVGLAGVNTDTQYF.